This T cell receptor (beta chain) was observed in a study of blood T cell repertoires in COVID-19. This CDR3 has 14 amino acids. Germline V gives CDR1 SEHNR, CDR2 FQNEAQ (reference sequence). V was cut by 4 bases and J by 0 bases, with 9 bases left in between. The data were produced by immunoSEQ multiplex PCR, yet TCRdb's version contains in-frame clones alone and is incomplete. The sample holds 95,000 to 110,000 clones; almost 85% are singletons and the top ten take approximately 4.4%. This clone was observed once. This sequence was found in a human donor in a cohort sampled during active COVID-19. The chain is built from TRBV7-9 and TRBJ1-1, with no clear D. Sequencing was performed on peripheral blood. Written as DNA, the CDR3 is TGTGCCAGCAGCTCGACCACAGTGAACACTGAAGCTTTCTTT. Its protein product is CASSSTTVNTEAFF.